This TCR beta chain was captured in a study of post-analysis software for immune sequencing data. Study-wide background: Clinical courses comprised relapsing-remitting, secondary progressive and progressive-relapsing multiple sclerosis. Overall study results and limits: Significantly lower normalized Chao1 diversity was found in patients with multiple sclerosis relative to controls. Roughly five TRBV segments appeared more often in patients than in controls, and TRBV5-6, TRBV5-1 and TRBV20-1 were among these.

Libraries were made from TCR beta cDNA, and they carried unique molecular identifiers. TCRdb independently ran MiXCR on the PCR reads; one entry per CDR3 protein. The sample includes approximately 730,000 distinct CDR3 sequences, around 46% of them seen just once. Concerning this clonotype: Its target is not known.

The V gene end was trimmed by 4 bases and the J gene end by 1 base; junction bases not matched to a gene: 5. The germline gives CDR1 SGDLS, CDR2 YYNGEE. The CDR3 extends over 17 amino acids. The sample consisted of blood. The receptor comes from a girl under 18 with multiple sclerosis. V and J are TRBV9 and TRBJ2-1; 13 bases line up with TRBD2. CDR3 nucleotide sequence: TGTGCCAGCAGCCCGGGACTAGCGGGGACGTCCTACAATGAGCAGTTCTTC. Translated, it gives CASSPGLAGTSYNEQFF.